Below are 20 T cell receptor beta chains sequenced from a single sample in a study of blood T cell repertoires in COVID-19. Sequenced by immunoSEQ multiplex PCR; TCRdb stores in-frame clones only, minus some. The data contain fewer than 150,000 clones, about 80% of them singletons. The sequencing sample was made of peripheral blood. The receptors here all came from a man between 65 and 85 years old with acute or convalescent COVID-19.

The chain carries TRBV3-1 (or the pseudogene TRBV3-2) and TRBJ1-6; D is ambiguous. This CDR3 contains 14 residues. V lost 1 base and J lost 10, with 11 bases in between. Germline-derived CDR1 and CDR2 are LGHDT and YNNKEL (reference sequence). The CDR3 loop reads CASSQAGIGSPLHF. The CDR3 DNA is TGTGCCAGCAGCCAAGCGGGGATCGGGTCACCCCTCCACTTT.

The chain has TRBV5-5 and TRBJ2-7; possibly TRBD1 for D (6 bases). The CDR3 runs 14 residues. V lost 2 bases, J lost 1 base, and 10 bases lay in between. Germline V CDR1 and CDR2: SGHKS, YYEKEE (reference sequence). CDR3 in amino acids: CASSFTGQSYEQYF. CDR3 bases: TGTGCCAGCAGCTTTACCGGACAGTCCTACGAGCAGTACTTC.

This rearrangement joins TRBV30 to TRBJ1-4, with D possibly being TRBD1 (5 bases). This CDR3 has 18 amino acids. Germline CDR1 is GTSNPN and CDR2 is SVGIG (reference sequence). The V end lost 0 bases, the J end lost 4 bases, and 21 bases lay between the germline ends. CDR3 sequence reads: CAWSVWQGAAGFNEKLFF. CDR3 nucleotides: TGTGCCTGGAGTGTTTGGCAAGGGGCGGCAGGGTTTAATGAAAAACTGTTTTTT.

The rearrangement joins TRBV7-2 to TRBJ1-5, with D possibly TRBD1 on 6 matching bases. From germline, CDR1 is SGHTA and CDR2 FQGNSA. V was trimmed by 2 bases and J by 2 bases, leaving 10 bases between them. This CDR3 region has 15 residues. The CDR3 sequence: CASSLLGGRNQPQHF. CDR3 in DNA: TGTGCCAGCAGCTTACTGGGGGGGCGCAATCAGCCCCAGCATTTT.

This clone was observed a few times. The V call is TRBV7-6, the J call TRBJ2-7, with D possibly TRBD2 on 5 matching bases. Germline V gives CDR1 SGHVS, CDR2 FNYEAQ. The CDR3 extends over 15 amino acids. V lost 0 bases and J lost 4, with 13 bases in between. CDR3 protein: CASSLASFGGYEQYF. The CDR3 nucleotides are TGTGCCAGCAGCTTAGCGTCCTTTGGAGGTTACGAGCAGTACTTC.

The chain employs TRBV2 and TRBJ1-2; 7 bases match TRBD1. CDR1 and CDR2 from the germline V gene are SNHLY and FYNNEI. V lost 4 bases, J lost 4 bases, and 6 bases stayed unmatched. The CDR3 sequence is 14 residues long. The CDR3 nucleotides are TGTGCCAGCAGTGTTACAGGGGAGGTCTATGGCTACACCTTC. Translation: CASSVTGEVYGYTF.

The V call is TRBV28, the J call TRBJ1-2; the match to TRBD1 covers 7 bases. Germline lookup yields CDR1 MDHEN and CDR2 SYDVKM. With V trimmed by 4 bases and J by 3 bases, 11 bases remained unmatched. The CDR3 runs to 16 residues. This CDR3 is CASSSGQAFFYYGYTF. For the CDR3, the DNA is TGTGCCAGCAGTTCCGGACAGGCCTTCTTCTACTATGGCTACACCTTC.

The chain is built from TRBV11-3 and TRBJ2-7, with D uncertain. CDR3 length equals 14 residues. Trimming shortened V by 2 bases and J by 2 bases, and 10 bases separated the two germline ends. CDR1 is SGHNT, CDR2 YENEEA, per germline. CDR3 DNA sequence: TGTGCCAGCAGCTTAAGAGACGGAGCCTACGAGCAGTACTTC. Its translation: CASSLRDGAYEQYF.

The V and J genes are TRBV10-3 and TRBJ2-5; 12 positions agree with TRBD1. The germline V gene encodes CDR1 ENHRY and CDR2 SYGVKD. This CDR3 comprises 15 residues. The J segment lost 4 bases and the V segment lost 6 bases, leaving 6 bases of the junction unmatched. The CDR3 DNA reads as TGTGCCATCAGGGCGGGACAGGGGGCCGGAGAGACCCAGTACTTC. Its translation is CAIRAGQGAGETQYF.

This sequence joins TRBV9 and TRBJ2-7; unclear D gene. Looked up from germline, CDR1 is SGDLS and CDR2 is YYNGEE. V was pared by 2 bases and J by 5 bases, with 14 bases between. This CDR3 contains 14 residues. The CDR3 DNA follows: TGTGCCAGCAGCGTTGGTTTCGGGTGGAACGAGCAGTACTTC. This translates into CASSVGFGWNEQYF.

The CDR3 DNA reads TGTGCCAGCAGTTTACCCCCTAGCGGAAATTACGAGCAGTACTTC. Protein: CASSLPPSGNYEQYF. The chain carries TRBV28 and TRBJ2-7; 7 nucleotides match TRBD2. Per germline, CDR1 MDHEN and CDR2 SYDVKM. V dropped 2 bases and J dropped 4; count of bases not matched to a gene: 8. This CDR3 has 15 amino acids.

The V call is TRBV7-9, the J call TRBJ2-1; TRBD2 matches at 14 bases. The CDR3 length is 16 residues. Germline CDR1 and CDR2: SEHNR and FQNEAQ (reference sequence). Trimming removed 5 bases from V and 8 bases from J; junction bases left unmatched: 8. As DNA, the CDR3 is TGTGCCAGCAGCGCGGGGACTAGCGGGAGTTTCTATGAGCAGTTCTTC. The encoded protein is CASSAGTSGSFYEQFF. Based on the CDR3 plus reference TRBV7-9 and TRBJ2-1, the full variable domain is DTGVSQNPRHKITKRGQNVTFRCDPISEHNRLYWYRQTLGQGPEFLTYFQNEAQLEKSRLLSDRFSAERPKGSFSTLEIQRTEQGDSAMYLCASSAGTSGSFYEQFFGPGTRLTVL.

The J gene is TRBJ2-6, the V gene TRBV6-2 or TRBV6-3; 12 bases map to TRBD2. Trimming took 4 bases from V and 0 from J; bases not matched to a gene: 7. This CDR3 is built from 19 residues. The germline gives CDR1 MNHEY, CDR2 SVGEGT. CDR3 DNA sequence: TGTGCCAGCAGTTCCCCGACTAGCGGGAGCCTCTCTGGGGCCAACGTCCTGACTTTC. Amino acids: CASSSPTSGSLSGANVLTF.

This clone was seen only a few times. CDR3 region: CASSPRLGQGQADTQYF. The CDR3 DNA reads TGTGCCAGCAGCCCCCGTTTGGGACAGGGGCAGGCAGATACGCAGTATTTT. J is TRBJ2-3 and V is TRBV7-9, with 10 bases fitting TRBD1. The CDR3 has 17 amino acids. Germline CDR1 and CDR2: SEHNR and FQNEAQ (reference sequence). V dropped 5 bases and J dropped 4; count of bases not matched to a gene: 12.

This chain connects TRBV9 to TRBJ2-7, with D maybe TRBD1 (5 bases). The CDR3 totals 16 residues. Germline loops: CDR1 SGDLS, CDR2 YYNGEE. Trimming left V 0 bases short and J 3 bases short, with 16 bases between. The CDR3 nucleotides read TGTGCCAGCAGCGTAGGAACTCGGTTGGACAACTACGAGCAGTACTTC. Its translation: CASSVGTRLDNYEQYF.

In DNA, the CDR3 is TGTGCCAGTAGCGCCGGGACTAGCGTTGAGCAGTTCTTC. Protein: CASSAGTSVEQFF. The chain joins TRBV19 to TRBJ2-1, with 10 positions matching TRBD2. Trimming took 6 bases from V and 9 from J; bases not matched to a gene: 5. The CDR3 is 13 residues long. CDR1 LNHDA and CDR2 SQIVND come from the germline V gene (reference sequence). The full variable domain, in which reference TRBV19 and TRBJ2-1 provide the parts outside the CDR3, is DGGITQSPKYLFRKEGQNVTLSCEQNLNHDAMYWYRQDPGQGLRLIYYSQIVNDFQKGDIAEGYSVSREKKESFPLTVTSAQKNPTAFYLCASSAGTSVEQFFGPGTRLTVL.

The genes are TRBV2 and TRBJ1-1; D is unresolved. Trimming took 8 bases from V and 0 from J, leaving 10 bases between them. Per germline, CDR1 SNHLY and CDR2 FYNNEI. The CDR3 runs 13 residues. As DNA, the CDR3 is TGTGCCAGCTTGGCAGACATGAACACTGAAGCTTTCTTT. This gives the protein CASLADMNTEAFF.

The V gene is TRBV7-2, the J gene TRBJ2-1; no reliable D call. Germline V CDR1 and CDR2: SGHTA, FQGNSA. There are 14 residues in the CDR3. Trimming left V 2 bases short and J 0 bases short, with 5 bases between. The CDR3 is CASSLMSSYNEQFF. In DNA form, the CDR3 reads TGTGCCAGCAGCTTAATGAGCTCCTACAATGAGCAGTTCTTC.

The chain combines TRBV2 with TRBJ2-2, with 8 bases that match TRBD1. The CDR3 extends over 15 amino acids. V shed 10 bases, J shed 5 bases, and the junction held 12 bases outside the gene matches. Germline V gene lookup returns CDR1 SNHLY and CDR2 FYNNEI. CDR3 residues: CATRYGQGRTGELFF. The CDR3, as DNA: TGTGCCACCAGATATGGACAGGGCAGGACCGGGGAGCTGTTTTTT.

In DNA, the CDR3 is TGCGCCAGCAGCTTGGCCGCGGTGATGGGGGCTGATGAGACCCAGTACTTC. Amino acids: CASSLAAVMGADETQYF. The chain couples TRBV5-1 to TRBJ2-5; TRBD1 is a possible D gene (6 bases). CDR3 length: 17 residues. Germline CDR1 is SGHRS and CDR2 is YFSETQ. Trimming shortened V by 0 bases and J by 5 bases, and 20 bases separated the two germline ends.